Below, 23 T cell receptor beta chains from the same sample are listed, as sequenced in a study of blood T cell repertoires in COVID-19. TCRdb's table, derived via immunoSEQ multiplex PCR, lists solely in-frame clones and lacks some. The sample has 250,000 to 350,000 clones; 75% to 90% are singletons. Sequenced: peripheral blood. The receptor set was obtained from a young man with acute or convalescent COVID-19.

The chain employs TRBV28 and TRBJ1-5, with D unresolved. This CDR3 is 15 amino acids long. Germline assignment: CDR1 MDHEN and CDR2 SYDVKM. Trimming pared 3 bases from V and 2 bases from J, leaving 11 bases between. This CDR3 is CASSFWRLRNQPQHF. The CDR3 nucleotides are TGTGCCAGCAGTTTTTGGAGGTTACGCAATCAGCCCCAGCATTTT.

This rearrangement joins TRBV7-9 to TRBJ2-1, with 8 bases matching TRBD1. Trimming removed 5 bases from V and 4 bases from J; junction bases left unmatched: 7. The CDR3 spans 15 residues. Germline CDR1 SEHNR, CDR2 FQNEAQ (reference sequence). The CDR3 spells CASSPPGQAYNEQFF. The DNA for the CDR3 is TGTGCCAGCAGCCCCCCGGGACAGGCGTACAATGAGCAGTTCTTC.

V is TRBV3-1 (or the pseudogene TRBV3-2) and J is TRBJ1-6; the D gene is possibly TRBD1 (5 bases). The CDR3 is 14 amino acids. Germline V lookup: CDR1 LGHDT, CDR2 YNNKEL (reference sequence). V lost 3 bases to trimming and J lost 7 bases, with 10 bases between them. For the CDR3, the DNA is TGTGCCAGCAGCCACCAGGGTTTGAATTCACCCCTCCACTTT. Translated, it gives CASSHQGLNSPLHF.

On this clone itself: Its ends do not fully match the called genes, so a read error is possible. V is TRBV5-1 and J is TRBJ2-2; 15 bases map to TRBD2. This CDR3 contains 16 residues. Germline CDR1 is SGHRS and CDR2 is YFSETQ. CDR3 sequence reads: CASNLGLAGGGGELFF. The CDR3, as DNA: TGCGCCAGCAACTTGGGACTAGCGGGAGGAGGCGGGGAGCTGTTTTTT.

The chain joins TRBV9 to TRBJ2-1; 8 positions match TRBD2. The V and J ends lost 2 bases and 5 bases, in that order; junction bases with no gene match: 6. Per germline, CDR1 SGDLS and CDR2 YYNGEE. The CDR3 runs 15 residues. The CDR3 region has the DNA TGTGCCAGCAGCGTGCGGCTAGCGGGTCACAATGAGCAGTTCTTC. It codes for CASSVRLAGHNEQFF.

This chain joins TRBV18 and TRBJ1-2; 7 nucleotides match TRBD1. There are 13 residues in the CDR3. Per germline, CDR1 KGHSH and CDR2 LQKENI. The junction had 7 bases not matched to a gene; V was cut back by 3 bases and J by 9 bases. The CDR3 here is CASSPDRPGRYTF. For the CDR3, the DNA is TGTGCCAGCTCACCGGACAGGCCGGGACGCTACACCTTC.

This clone was detected only once. The chain joins TRBV28 to TRBJ2-5, with TRBD2 as a possible D gene (7 bases). The CDR3 spans 14 residues. V dropped 5 bases and J dropped 5 bases, with 15 bases sitting between them. Germline assignment: CDR1 MDHEN and CDR2 SYDVKM. CDR3 in amino acids: CASSGAGGLETQYF. The DNA for the CDR3 is TGTGCCAGCAGTGGGGCCGGGGGGCTGGAGACCCAGTACTTC.

The chain is built from TRBV28 and TRBJ2-3; a weak D match, TRBD2 (5 bases). Germline V gene data show CDR1 as MDHEN and CDR2 as SYDVKM. V gave up 6 bases and J gave up 3 bases, with 22 bases separating them. The CDR3 runs to 17 residues. CDR3 nucleotide sequence: TGTGCCAGCAGGTCCGTCTGGGAGTCTCCGAGGACAGATACGCAGTATTTT. This translates into CASRSVWESPRTDTQYF.

The chain links TRBV28 to TRBJ1-1; perhaps TRBD1 as D (5 bases). From germline, CDR1 is MDHEN and CDR2 SYDVKM. Trimming took off 6 bases at V and 7 bases at J, with 18 bases between the two ends. CDR3 length equals 14 residues. This chain's CDR3 is CASRVYTGGLEAFF. The CDR3 nucleotides read TGTGCCAGCAGAGTTTATACGGGGGGTCTTGAAGCTTTCTTT.

The chain has TRBV5-4 and TRBJ1-1; unclear D gene. Germline V lookup: CDR1 SGHNT, CDR2 YYREEE (reference sequence). V dropped 0 bases and J dropped 1 base, with 19 bases sitting between them. This CDR3 is 18 amino acids long. The CDR3: CASSLAGRYDTGNTEAFF. The CDR3 DNA is TGTGCCAGCAGCTTGGCCGGCAGGTATGACACCGGGAACACTGAAGCTTTCTTT.

The chain joins TRBV19 to TRBJ1-2; 9 nucleotides match TRBD1. Germline trimming cut 6 bases from V and 4 bases from J; bases unmatched to any gene: 6. The germline CDR1 and CDR2 sequences are LNHDA and SQIVND (reference sequence). The length of the CDR3 is 14 residues. The CDR3 sequence: CASSSDRGFYGYTF. In nucleotides, the CDR3 is TGTGCCAGTAGCTCGGACAGGGGTTTCTATGGCTACACCTTC.

The rearrangement joins TRBV4-1 to TRBJ2-5, with 8 bases matching TRBD2. The germline V gene has CDR1 MGHRA and CDR2 YSYEKL. CDR3 size: 13 residues. J was trimmed by 5 bases and V by 4 bases; bases with no gene match: 3. The CDR3 DNA sequence: TGCGCCAGCAGCCTGCCGGGGGGGGAGACCCAGTACTTC. Amino acids: CASSLPGGETQYF.

The J gene is TRBJ1-1, the V gene TRBV3-1 (or the pseudogene TRBV3-2); 8 positions agree with TRBD1. Germline V CDR1 and CDR2: LGHDT, YNNKEL (reference sequence). V trimming: 3 bases; J trimming: 3 bases; junction bases outside the gene matches: 3. The CDR3 length is 14 residues. The CDR3: CASSHVDRDTEAFF. The DNA for the CDR3 is TGTGCCAGCAGCCATGTGGACAGGGACACTGAAGCTTTCTTT.

This chain joins TRBV7-2 and TRBJ2-3; tentative D call: TRBD1 (5 bases). This CDR3 region has 15 residues. V shed 6 bases and J shed 0 bases, with 13 bases lying between them. The germline CDR1 and CDR2 sequences are SGHTA and FQGNSA. In nucleotides, the CDR3 is TGTGCCAGCAGTCAACAGGCACGAAGCACAGATACGCAGTATTTT. It translates to CASSQQARSTDTQYF.

The chain has TRBV9 and TRBJ1-2; unclear D gene. Germline loops: CDR1 SGDLS, CDR2 YYNGEE. The ends were cut back, 5 bases at V and 5 bases at J, with 13 bases in the middle. The CDR3 extends over 13 amino acids. CDR3 coding DNA: TGTGCCAGCAGTGACGGGGTGGGGTATGGCTACACCTTC. It codes for CASSDGVGYGYTF.

CDR3 in DNA: TGTGCCAGCAGCTCCCCCCCGGGATCGGCCAACACCATATATTTT. This gives the protein CASSSPPGSANTIYF. The chain is built from TRBV11-2 and TRBJ1-3, with no clear D. Germline CDR1 SGHAT, CDR2 FQNNGV. The CDR3 sequence is 15 residues long. V lost 4 bases, J lost 7 bases, and 17 bases lay in between.

The V and J genes are TRBV7-2 and TRBJ2-1; the match to TRBD1 covers 8 bases. CDR1 and CDR2 (germline): SGHTA, FQGNSA. The V gene end was trimmed by 3 bases and the J gene end by 4 bases; junction bases not matched to a gene: 11. The CDR3 covers 17 residues. CDR3 bases: TGTGCCAGCAGCTTTGCCCGGGACAGGCGATTTTACAATGAGCAGTTCTTC. It codes for CASSFARDRRFYNEQFF.

V is TRBV28 and J is TRBJ1-1, with 9 bases that match TRBD1. V gave up 4 bases and J gave up 6 bases; unmatched junction bases: 12. CDR3 length equals 16 residues. The V gene's germline CDR1 is MDHEN and CDR2 SYDVKM. CDR3 sequence: CASSSHPGQGLSEAFF. DNA of the CDR3: TGTGCCAGCAGTTCCCACCCGGGACAGGGTCTCTCTGAAGCTTTCTTT.

The chain recombines TRBV3-1 (or the pseudogene TRBV3-2) with TRBJ2-3; 12 nucleotides align to TRBD2. After removal of 1 base from V and 0 bases from J, the junction contained 5 bases not matched to a gene. Germline assignment: CDR1 LGHDT and CDR2 YNNKEL (reference sequence). CDR3 length: 18 residues. CDR3 bases: TGTGCCAGCAGCCAAGGGTTCACTAGCGGGGGGAGCACAGATACGCAGTATTTT. Translation: CASSQGFTSGGSTDTQYF.

CDR3 nucleotide sequence: TGCAGCGTGGGGACAGAAACCTATGGCTACACCTTC. This encodes CSVGTETYGYTF. The V call is TRBV29-1, the J call TRBJ1-2, with 7 bases fitting TRBD1. The germline V gene has CDR1 SQVTM and CDR2 ANQGSEA. The trim removed 6 bases at V and 4 bases at J, leaving 5 bases unmatched. The CDR3 loop spans 12 amino acids. Full variable domain (missing parts from reference TRBV29-1 and TRBJ1-2): SAVISQKPSRDICQRGTSLTIQCQVDSQVTMMFWYRQQPGQSLTLIATANQGSEATYESGFVIDKFPISRPNLTFSTLTVSNMSPEDSSIYLCSVGTETYGYTFGSGTRLTVV.

The genes are TRBV5-1 and TRBJ1-3; 7 bases line up with TRBD1. This CDR3 has 15 amino acids. Germline CDR1 SGHRS, CDR2 YFSETQ. J lost 3 bases, V lost 4 bases, and 7 bases had no gene match. The CDR3 DNA sequence: TGCGCCAGCAGCAGCTCAGGGGGAGGTGGAAACACCATATATTTT. Translating gives CASSSSGGGGNTIYF.

The rearrangement joins TRBV18 to TRBJ1-4; 9 bases are a match to TRBD1. V trimming: 4 bases; J trimming: 6 bases; junction bases outside the gene matches: 6. The CDR3 is 15 amino acids. Germline V gene sequence: CDR1 KGHSH, CDR2 LQKENI. CDR3 DNA sequence: TGTGCCAGCTCACATTCCGGGACAGGGTATGAAAAACTGTTTTTT. Encoded protein: CASSHSGTGYEKLFF.

This clone occurred once. V is TRBV5-1 and J is TRBJ1-4; unclear D gene. Germline V gene data show CDR1 as SGHRS and CDR2 as YFSETQ. The CDR3 has 15 amino acids. V gave up 2 bases and J gave up 5 bases, with 13 bases separating them. Here the CDR3 reads CASSFQTGENEKLFF. CDR3 in DNA: TGCGCCAGCAGCTTCCAGACGGGAGAGAATGAAAAACTGTTTTTT.